The 11 T cell receptor beta chains below all came from one sample that was sequenced in a study of shared clonotypes between healthy human individuals. Clones were read by immunoSEQ multiplex PCR, and TCRdb kept only the in-frame ones, dropping some. The data show roughly 2.2 million clones, 85% to 95% seen once. Sequenced: naive CD4+ T cells from PBMCs. The sample's subset: CD45RA+ positively selected. The receptors were gathered from a man in his late teens or twenties in good health. Some clones in this sample may be carry-over from other donors' samples.

This chain joins TRBV30 and TRBJ1-1, with TRBD1 as a possible D gene (5 bases). CDR1 is GTSNPN and CDR2 is SVGIG in the germline V gene (reference sequence). The length of the CDR3 is 13 residues. V lost 4 bases to trimming and J lost 1 base, with 10 bases between them. For the CDR3, the DNA is TGTGCCTGGAACCCGACAGCGAACACTGAAGCTTTCTTT. Translated, it gives CAWNPTANTEAFF.

The chain joins TRBV7-9 to TRBJ2-3; 13 positions match TRBD2. CDR1 and CDR2 from the germline V gene are SEHNR and FQNEAQ (reference sequence). The CDR3 totals 16 residues. V lost 5 bases, J lost 2 bases, and 4 bases stayed unmatched. The CDR3 DNA reads TGTGCCAGCAGCCGGGGACTAGCGGGGAACACAGATACGCAGTATTTT. The encoded protein is CASSRGLAGNTDTQYF.

Comments on this clone: At the DNA level, this CDR3 is encoded by other sequences in the same sample as well. The rearrangement uses TRBV19 and TRBJ2-2; D is unclear. CDR1 LNHDA and CDR2 SQIVND come from the germline V gene (reference sequence). The CDR3 is 15 residues long. Between the trimmed V and J ends, which lost 2 bases and 0 bases, there was a span of 7 bases. As DNA, the CDR3 is TGTGCCAGTAGTATAAGGCAGGCGAACACCGGGGAGCTGTTTTTT. Translated, it gives CASSIRQANTGELFF. The variable domain in full, completed from reference TRBV19 and TRBJ2-2, reads DGGITQSPKYLFRKEGQNVTLSCEQNLNHDAMYWYRQDPGQGLRLIYYSQIVNDFQKGDIAEGYSVSREKKESFPLTVTSAQKNPTAFYLCASSIRQANTGELFFGEGSRLTVL.

The rearrangement joins TRBV6-1 to TRBJ2-3, with D tentatively TRBD2 (5 bases). CDR3 length equals 14 residues. Germline values: CDR1 MNHNS, CDR2 SASEGT. The germline V and J ends were trimmed by 7 bases and 2 bases, with 13 bases remaining between them. CDR3 coding DNA: TGTGCCAGCACCGAGCACGGGGTCACAGATACGCAGTATTTT. Translation gives CASTEHGVTDTQYF.

The chain carries TRBV5-5 and TRBJ2-3, with D maybe TRBD2 (6 bases). CDR1 and CDR2 from the germline V gene are SGHKS and YYEKEE (reference sequence). The V and J ends lost 2 bases and 4 bases respectively, with 17 bases between them. The CDR3 has 16 amino acids. The CDR3 sequence is CASSLDPFRGADTQYF. CDR3 nucleotides: TGTGCCAGCAGCTTAGACCCGTTCCGCGGGGCAGATACGCAGTATTTT.

The CDR3 DNA is TGTGCCAGCTCGTCCGGACTAGCGGACCTGGCGGGGGAGCTGTTTTTT. Encoded protein: CASSSGLADLAGELFF. The chain recombines TRBV18 with TRBJ2-2; 10 bases match TRBD2. CDR1 is KGHSH and CDR2 is LQKENI in the germline V gene. This CDR3 has 16 residues. The V and J ends lost 6 bases and 8 bases, in that order; junction bases with no gene match: 12.

The chain has TRBV28 and TRBJ2-1; 8 bases agree with TRBD2. The CDR3 is made up of 16 amino acids. The ends lost 6 bases at V and 1 base at J; junction bases unmatched: 8. CDR1 and CDR2 from the germline V gene are MDHEN and SYDVKM. The CDR3 DNA reads TGTGCCAGCAGACCTACCGGGACTAGATCCTACAATGAGCAGTTCTTC. This gives the protein CASRPTGTRSYNEQFF. The full variable domain, rest sourced from reference TRBV28 and TRBJ2-1, is DVKVTQSSRYLVKRTGEKVFLECVQDMDHENMFWYRQDPGLGLRLIYFSYDVKMKEKGDIPEGYSVSREKKERFSLILESASTNQTSMYLCASRPTGTRSYNEQFFGPGTRLTVL.

The chain links TRBV28 to TRBJ2-7, with 7 bases lining up with TRBD2. CDR3 length: 20 amino acids. Germline loops: CDR1 MDHEN, CDR2 SYDVKM. Unmatched junction bases numbered 24, after V lost 2 bases and J lost 5 bases. This CDR3 reads CASSLMYAGVFDIGVHEQYF. CDR3 in DNA: TGTGCCAGCAGTTTAATGTACGCGGGAGTTTTCGATATTGGTGTCCACGAGCAGTACTTC.

The CDR3 is CASSDPRGGMFGEQFF. The CDR3 bases are TGTGCCAGCAGTGACCCTAGGGGCGGGATGTTCGGTGAGCAGTTCTTC. V gene TRBV25-1 combines with J gene TRBJ2-1; weak D call: TRBD2 (6 bases). Trimming removed 3 bases at V and 9 bases at J, with 21 bases between. CDR3 size: 16 residues. From germline, CDR1 is MGHDK and CDR2 SYGVNS.

The sample holds one count of this clone. The chain joins TRBV7-9 to TRBJ1-1; TRBD1 is a possible D gene (6 bases). The CDR3 contains 13 residues. Trimming took 5 bases from V and 6 from J, leaving 13 bases between them. Germline values: CDR1 SEHNR, CDR2 FQNEAQ (reference sequence). CDR3: CASSRGPGAEAFF. The CDR3 DNA is TGTGCCAGCAGCCGAGGCCCAGGGGCTGAAGCTTTCTTT.

The chain employs TRBV11-3 and TRBJ2-2; D is perhaps TRBD2 (5 bases). V was trimmed by 4 bases and J by 5 bases, leaving 17 bases between them. Germline V CDR1 and CDR2: SGHNT, YENEEA. The CDR3 runs to 16 residues. The CDR3 loop is CASSSTRLLGTGELFF. For the CDR3, the DNA is TGTGCCAGCAGCTCAACTCGCTTACTAGGTACCGGGGAGCTGTTTTTT. Based on the CDR3 plus reference TRBV11-3 and TRBJ2-2, the full variable domain is EAGVVQSPRYKIIEKKQPVAFWCNPISGHNTLYWYLQNLGQGPELLIRYENEEAVDDSQLPKDRFSAERLKGVDSTLKIQPAELGDSAVYLCASSSTRLLGTGELFFGEGSRLTVL.